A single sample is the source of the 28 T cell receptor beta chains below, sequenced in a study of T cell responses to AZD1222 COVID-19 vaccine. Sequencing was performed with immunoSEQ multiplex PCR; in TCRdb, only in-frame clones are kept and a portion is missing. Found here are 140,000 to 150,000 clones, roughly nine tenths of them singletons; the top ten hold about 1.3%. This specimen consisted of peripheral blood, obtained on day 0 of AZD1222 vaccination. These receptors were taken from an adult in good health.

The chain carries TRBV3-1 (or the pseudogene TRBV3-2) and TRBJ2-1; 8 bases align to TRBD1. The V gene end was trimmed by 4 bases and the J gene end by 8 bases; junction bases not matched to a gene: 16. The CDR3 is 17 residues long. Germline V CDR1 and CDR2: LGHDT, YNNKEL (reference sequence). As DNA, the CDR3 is TGTGCCAGCAGCCCTCCCCCCGGGACAGGAGAAGACGATGAGCAGTTCTTC. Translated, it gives CASSPPPGTGEDDEQFF.

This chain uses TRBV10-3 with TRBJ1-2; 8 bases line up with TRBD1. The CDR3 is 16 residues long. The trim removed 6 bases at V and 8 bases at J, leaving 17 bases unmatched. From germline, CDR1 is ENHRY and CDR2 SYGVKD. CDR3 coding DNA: TGTGCCATCAGGGGGGGACAGGCGGACTCCACAGGGGGCTACACCTTC. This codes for CAIRGGQADSTGGYTF.

As DNA, the CDR3 is TGTGCCAGCAGCTCGACTCCCGGGACAGGGAATGAAAAACTGTTTTTT. The encoded protein is CASSSTPGTGNEKLFF. V usage is TRBV5-6 and J usage is TRBJ1-4; 9 bases line up with TRBD1. The CDR3 contains 16 residues. Losses at the gene ends were 3 bases for V and 5 bases for J; bases not matched to a gene: 8. In germline, CDR1 is SGHDT, CDR2 YYEEEE.

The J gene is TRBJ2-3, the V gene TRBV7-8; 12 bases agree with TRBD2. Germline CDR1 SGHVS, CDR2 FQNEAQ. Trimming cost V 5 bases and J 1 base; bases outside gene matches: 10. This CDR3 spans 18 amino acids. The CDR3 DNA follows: TGTGCCAGCAGCACGAGACGTCTAGCGGGGGGGCGCACAGATACGCAGTATTTT. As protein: CASSTRRLAGGRTDTQYF. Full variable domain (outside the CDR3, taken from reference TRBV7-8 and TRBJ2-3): GAGVSQSPRYKVAKRGQDVALRCDPISGHVSLFWYQQALGQGPEFLTYFQNEAQLDKSGLPSDRFFAERPEGSVSTLKIQRTQQEDSAVYLCASSTRRLAGGRTDTQYFGPGTRLTVL.

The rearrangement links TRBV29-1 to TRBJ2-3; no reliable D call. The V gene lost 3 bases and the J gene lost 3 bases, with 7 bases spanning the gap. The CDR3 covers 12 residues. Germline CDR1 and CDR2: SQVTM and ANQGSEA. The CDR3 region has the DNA TGCAGCGTTGATACGGGTACAGATACGCAGTATTTT. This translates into CSVDTGTDTQYF.

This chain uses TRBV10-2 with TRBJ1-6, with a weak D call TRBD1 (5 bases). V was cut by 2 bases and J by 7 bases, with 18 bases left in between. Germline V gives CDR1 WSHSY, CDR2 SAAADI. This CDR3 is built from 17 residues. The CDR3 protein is CASSENIAGTGNSPLHF. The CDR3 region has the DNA TGCGCCAGCAGTGAGAATATCGCTGGGACCGGGAATTCACCCCTCCACTTT.

The CDR3 region has the DNA TGTGCCAGCAGCTTAGTACCCTCAGGGGTCCACGAGCAGTACTTC. As protein: CASSLVPSGVHEQYF. The V and J genes are TRBV7-2 and TRBJ2-7; maybe TRBD1 (6 bases). V lost 1 base and J lost 5, with 15 bases in between. This CDR3 has 15 amino acids. CDR1 SGHTA and CDR2 FQGNSA come from the germline V gene.

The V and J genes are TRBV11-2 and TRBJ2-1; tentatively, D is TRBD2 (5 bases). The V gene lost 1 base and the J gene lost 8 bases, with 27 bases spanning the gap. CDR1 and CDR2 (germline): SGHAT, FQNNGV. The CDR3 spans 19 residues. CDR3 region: CASSLVMSVTSSGLDEQFF. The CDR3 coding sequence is TGTGCCAGCAGCTTAGTTATGAGTGTTACTAGTTCAGGTTTGGATGAGCAGTTCTTC.

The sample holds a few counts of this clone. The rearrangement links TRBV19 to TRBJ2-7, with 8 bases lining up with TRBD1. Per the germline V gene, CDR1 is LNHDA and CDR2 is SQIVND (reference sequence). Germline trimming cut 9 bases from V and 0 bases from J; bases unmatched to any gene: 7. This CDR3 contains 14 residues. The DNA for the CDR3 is TGTGCCAGGAGAATGACAGGGGTCTCCTACGAGCAGTACTTC. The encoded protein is CARRMTGVSYEQYF.

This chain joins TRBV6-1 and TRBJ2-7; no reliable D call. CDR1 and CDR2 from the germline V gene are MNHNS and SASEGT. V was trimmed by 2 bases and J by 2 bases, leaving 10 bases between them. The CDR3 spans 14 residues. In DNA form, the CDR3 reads TGTGCCAGCAGTGAACTCCTGGAAGCCTACGAGCAGTACTTC. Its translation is CASSELLEAYEQYF.

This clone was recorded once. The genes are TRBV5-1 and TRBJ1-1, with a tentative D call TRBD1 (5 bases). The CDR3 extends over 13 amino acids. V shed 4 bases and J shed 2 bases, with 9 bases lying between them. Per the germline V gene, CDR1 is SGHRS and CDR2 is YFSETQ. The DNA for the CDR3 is TGCGCCAGCAGCCCTGACAGCAACACTGAAGCTTTCTTT. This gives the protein CASSPDSNTEAFF.

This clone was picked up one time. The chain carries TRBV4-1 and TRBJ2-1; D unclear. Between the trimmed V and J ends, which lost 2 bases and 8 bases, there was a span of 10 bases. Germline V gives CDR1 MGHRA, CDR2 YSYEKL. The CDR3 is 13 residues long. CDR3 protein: CASSQSLSDEQFF. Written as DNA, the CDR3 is TGCGCCAGCAGCCAATCCTTAAGTGATGAGCAGTTCTTC.

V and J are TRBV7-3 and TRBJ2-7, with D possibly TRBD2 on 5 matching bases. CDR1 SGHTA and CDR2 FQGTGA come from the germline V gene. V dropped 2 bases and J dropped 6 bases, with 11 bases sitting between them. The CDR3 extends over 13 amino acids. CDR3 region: CASSLSGIGEQYF. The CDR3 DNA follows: TGTGCCAGCAGCTTATCGGGGATAGGCGAGCAGTACTTC.

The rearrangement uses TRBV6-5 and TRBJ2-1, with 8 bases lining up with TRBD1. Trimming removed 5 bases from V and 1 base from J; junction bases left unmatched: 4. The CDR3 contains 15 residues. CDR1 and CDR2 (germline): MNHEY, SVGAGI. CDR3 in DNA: TGTGCCAGCAGTCCCGGACAGGGATCCTACAATGAGCAGTTCTTC. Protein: CASSPGQGSYNEQFF.

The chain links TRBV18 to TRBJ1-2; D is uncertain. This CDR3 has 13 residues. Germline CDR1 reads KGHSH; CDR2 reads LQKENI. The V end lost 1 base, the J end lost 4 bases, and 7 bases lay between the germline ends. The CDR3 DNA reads TGTGCCAGCTCACCACGGGAGGGCTATGGCTACACCTTC. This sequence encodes CASSPREGYGYTF.

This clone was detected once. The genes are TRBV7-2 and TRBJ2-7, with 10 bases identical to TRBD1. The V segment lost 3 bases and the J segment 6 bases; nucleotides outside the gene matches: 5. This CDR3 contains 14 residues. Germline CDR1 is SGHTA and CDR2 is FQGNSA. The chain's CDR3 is CASSLGQGKFEQYF. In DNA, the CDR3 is TGTGCCAGCAGCTTGGGACAGGGGAAGTTCGAGCAGTACTTC.

The chain's CDR3 is CASSPREQGFANTIYF. The CDR3 DNA reads as TGTGCCAGCAGCCCCCGGGAGCAGGGTTTTGCAAACACCATATATTTT. The chain joins TRBV6-6 to TRBJ1-3, with a tentative D call TRBD1 (5 bases). CDR1 and CDR2 from the germline V gene are MNHNY and SVGAGI (reference sequence). Trimming removed 6 bases from V and 6 bases from J, with 21 bases in between. The CDR3 sequence is 16 residues long.

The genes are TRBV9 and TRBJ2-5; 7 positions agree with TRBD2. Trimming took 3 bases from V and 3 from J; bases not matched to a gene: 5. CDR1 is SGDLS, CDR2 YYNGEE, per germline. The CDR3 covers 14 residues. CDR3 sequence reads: CASSEGLLEETQYF. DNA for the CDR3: TGTGCCAGCAGCGAGGGACTACTTGAAGAGACCCAGTACTTC. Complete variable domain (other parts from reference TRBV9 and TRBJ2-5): DSGVTQTPKHLITATGQRVTLRCSPRSGDLSVYWYQQSLDQGLQFLIQYYNGEERAKGNILERFSAQQFPDLHSELNLSSLELGDSALYFCASSEGLLEETQYFGPGTRLLVL.

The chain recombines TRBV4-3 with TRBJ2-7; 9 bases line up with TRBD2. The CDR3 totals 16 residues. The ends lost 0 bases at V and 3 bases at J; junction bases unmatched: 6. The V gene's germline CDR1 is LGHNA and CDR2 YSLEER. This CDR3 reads CASSQDSGLALYEQYF. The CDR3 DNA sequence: TGCGCCAGCAGCCAAGACTCGGGACTAGCCCTCTACGAGCAGTACTTC.

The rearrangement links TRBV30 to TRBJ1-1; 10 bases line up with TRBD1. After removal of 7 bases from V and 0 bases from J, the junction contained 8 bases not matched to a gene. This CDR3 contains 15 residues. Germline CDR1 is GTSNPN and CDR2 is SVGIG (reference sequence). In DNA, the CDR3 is TGTGCCTTAAGACAGGGGGCGATCATGAACACTGAAGCTTTCTTT. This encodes CALRQGAIMNTEAFF.

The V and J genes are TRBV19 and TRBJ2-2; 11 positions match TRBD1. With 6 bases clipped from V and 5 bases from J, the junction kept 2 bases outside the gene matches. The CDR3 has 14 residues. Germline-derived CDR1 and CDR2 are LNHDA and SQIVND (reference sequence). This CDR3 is CASRRDRGTGELFF. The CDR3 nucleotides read TGTGCCAGTAGGAGGGACAGGGGGACCGGGGAGCTGTTTTTT. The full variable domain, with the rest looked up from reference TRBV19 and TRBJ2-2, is DGGITQSPKYLFRKEGQNVTLSCEQNLNHDAMYWYRQDPGQGLRLIYYSQIVNDFQKGDIAEGYSVSREKKESFPLTVTSAQKNPTAFYLCASRRDRGTGELFFGEGSRLTVL.

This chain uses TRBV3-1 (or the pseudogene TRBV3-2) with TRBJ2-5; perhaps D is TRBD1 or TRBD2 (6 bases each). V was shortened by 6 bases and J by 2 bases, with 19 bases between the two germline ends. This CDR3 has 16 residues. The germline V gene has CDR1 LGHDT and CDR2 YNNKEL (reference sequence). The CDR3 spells CASSLAGGPLQETQYF. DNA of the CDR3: TGTGCCAGCAGTCTCGCCGGGGGCCCCTTACAAGAGACCCAGTACTTC.

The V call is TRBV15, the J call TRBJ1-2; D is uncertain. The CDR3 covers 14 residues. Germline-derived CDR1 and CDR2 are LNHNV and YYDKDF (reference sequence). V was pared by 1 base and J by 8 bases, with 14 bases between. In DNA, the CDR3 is TGTGCCACCAGCAGAGTGGGAAAGGGTGAAGGCTACACCTTC. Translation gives CATSRVGKGEGYTF.

The CDR3: CASGNRGYQPQHF. The CDR3 DNA reads as TGTGCCAGCGGCAACAGGGGCTATCAGCCCCAGCATTTT. The chain is built from TRBV6-5 and TRBJ1-5; 7 nucleotides match TRBD1. V was clipped by 8 bases and J by 5 bases; unmatched bases: 6. Germline V lookup: CDR1 MNHEY, CDR2 SVGAGI. The CDR3 is 13 residues long.

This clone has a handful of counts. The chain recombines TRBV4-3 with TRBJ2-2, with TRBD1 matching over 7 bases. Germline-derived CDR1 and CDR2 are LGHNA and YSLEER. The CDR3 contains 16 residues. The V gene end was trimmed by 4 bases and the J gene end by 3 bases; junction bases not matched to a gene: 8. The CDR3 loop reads CASSREAGGDTGELFF. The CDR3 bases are TGCGCCAGCAGCCGAGAGGCAGGGGGTGACACCGGGGAGCTGTTTTTT.

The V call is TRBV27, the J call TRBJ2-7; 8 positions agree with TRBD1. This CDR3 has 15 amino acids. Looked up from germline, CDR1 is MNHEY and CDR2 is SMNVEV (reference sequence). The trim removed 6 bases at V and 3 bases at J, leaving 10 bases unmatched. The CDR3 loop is CASSPDRGPNYEQYF. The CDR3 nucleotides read TGTGCCAGCAGCCCCGACAGGGGACCAAACTACGAGCAGTACTTC.

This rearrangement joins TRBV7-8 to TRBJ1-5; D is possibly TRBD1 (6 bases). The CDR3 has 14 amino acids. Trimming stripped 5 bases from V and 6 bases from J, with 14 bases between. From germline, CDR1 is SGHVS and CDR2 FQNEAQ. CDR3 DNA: TGTGCCAGCAGCCCCGACAGGTTGGGTCAGCCCCAGCATTTT. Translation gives CASSPDRLGQPQHF.

The CDR3 nucleotides read TGTGCCAGCAGCTTAGCGGGACTAGCGGGAAAAGAAGGCTACGAGCAGTACTTC. Translating gives CASSLAGLAGKEGYEQYF. The chain uses TRBV11-3 and TRBJ2-7; the match to TRBD2 covers 13 bases. The CDR3 is 18 amino acids. V lost 1 base and J lost 3; bases outside the gene matches: 9. The germline V gene has CDR1 SGHNT and CDR2 YENEEA.